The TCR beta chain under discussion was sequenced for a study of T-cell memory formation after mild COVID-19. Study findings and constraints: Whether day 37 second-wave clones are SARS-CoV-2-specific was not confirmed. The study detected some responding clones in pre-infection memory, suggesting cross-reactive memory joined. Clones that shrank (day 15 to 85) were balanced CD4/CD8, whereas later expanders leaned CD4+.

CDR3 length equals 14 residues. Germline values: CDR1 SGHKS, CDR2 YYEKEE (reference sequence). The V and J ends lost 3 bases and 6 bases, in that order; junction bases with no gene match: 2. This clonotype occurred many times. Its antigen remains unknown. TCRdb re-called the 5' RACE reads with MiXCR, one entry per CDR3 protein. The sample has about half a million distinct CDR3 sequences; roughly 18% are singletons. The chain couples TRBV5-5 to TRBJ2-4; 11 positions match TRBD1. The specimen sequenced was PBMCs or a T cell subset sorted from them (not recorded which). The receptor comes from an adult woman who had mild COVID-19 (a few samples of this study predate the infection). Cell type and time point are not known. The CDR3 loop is CASSWTGGGNIQYF. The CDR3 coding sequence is TGTGCCAGCAGCTGGACAGGGGGCGGAAACATTCAGTACTTC.